This entry lists 21 T cell receptor beta chains sequenced from one sample in a study of shared clonotypes between healthy human individuals (dated by TCRdb to about 2020). Library prep was done by the immunoSEQ multiplex PCR assay. Held by TCRdb, this immuneACCESS table contains in-frame sequences only and omits some clones. Under half of the omission traces to an unresolved V gene where checked; the cause of the rest is unknown. Present in this sample are approximately 2.1 million clones, 85% to 95% of which were seen just once. The ten top clones hold 0.35% to 0.45% of the sample. The sample comprised naive CD4+ T cells from PBMCs. Read against the paper, the sample's cell subset or site label means: CD45RA+ positively selected. All receptors derive from a man in his late teens or twenties in good health. Some clones in this sample may be carry-over from other donors' samples.

This chain uses TRBV7-3 with TRBJ2-5; the D gene is possibly TRBD2 (6 bases). The germline V gene encodes CDR1 SGHTA and CDR2 FQGTGA. There are 16 residues in the CDR3. The V end was cut by 5 bases, the J end by 0 bases, with 16 bases between. CDR3 sequence (DNA): TGTGCCAGCAGCCCGGGACTCGGGCAGTACCAAGAGACCCAGTACTTC. Protein sequence: CASSPGLGQYQETQYF. Filled out from reference TRBV7-3 and TRBJ2-5, the complete variable domain reads GAGVSQTPSNKVTEKGKYVELRCDPISGHTALYWYRQSLGQGPEFLIYFQGTGAADDSGLPNDRFFAVRPEGSVSTLKIQRTERGDSAVYLCASSPGLGQYQETQYFGPGTRLLVL.

The chain joins TRBV7-3 to TRBJ2-3, with 9 bases identical to TRBD1. This CDR3 is 19 amino acids long. Germline CDR1 SGHTA, CDR2 FQGTGA. V shed 1 base and J 0 bases; nucleotides not matched to a gene: 11. This chain's CDR3 is CASSLMGTGRLGSTDTQYF. DNA for the CDR3: TGTGCCAGCAGCTTAATGGGGACAGGGAGGTTAGGGAGCACAGATACGCAGTATTTT.

This chain connects TRBV6-5 to TRBJ2-7; D is tentatively TRBD1 or TRBD2 (5 bases each). Trimming left V 7 bases short and J 3 bases short, with 16 bases between. Germline CDR1 MNHEY, CDR2 SVGAGI. CDR3 size: 14 residues. Here the CDR3 DNA reads TGTGCCAGCACCCGAACGAGGGGTTACTACGAGCAGTACTTC. It codes for CASTRTRGYYEQYF.

CDR3 coding DNA: TGTGCCAGCAGCTCACTAACCGGGAGTAAGAACACCGGGGAGCTGTTTTTT. It is translated as CASSSLTGSKNTGELFF. The rearrangement uses TRBV7-9 and TRBJ2-2, with D possibly matching TRBD2 (6 bases). This CDR3 is built from 17 residues. V lost 4 bases and J lost 1, with 16 bases in between. Germline V gives CDR1 SEHNR, CDR2 FQNEAQ (reference sequence).

On this clone: Additional DNA sequences in this sample encode the identical CDR3. V usage is TRBV18 and J usage is TRBJ2-7; 8 bases are shared with TRBD1. Germline V gene sequence: CDR1 KGHSH, CDR2 LQKENI. The CDR3 sequence is 15 residues long. V was pared by 2 bases and J by 1 base, with 4 bases of the junction left unmatched. CDR3 nucleotides: TGTGCCAGCTCACCAGGGACAGGCATATCCTACGAGCAGTACTTC. It encodes CASSPGTGISYEQYF. Full variable domain (outside the CDR3, taken from reference TRBV18 and TRBJ2-7): NAGVMQNPRHLVRRRGQEARLRCSPMKGHSHVYWYRQLPEEGLKFMVYLQKENIIDESGMPKERFSAEFPKEGPSILRIQQVVRGDSAAYFCASSPGTGISYEQYFGPGTRLTVT.

The chain is built from TRBV10-3 and TRBJ2-3; D is perhaps TRBD2 (5 bases). The CDR3 spans 12 residues. V lost 10 bases to trimming and J lost 6 bases, with 14 bases between them. The germline V gene has CDR1 ENHRY and CDR2 SYGVKD. CDR3 coding DNA: TGTGCCACCGGGTGGGAGAGTGATACGCAGTATTTT. As protein: CATGWESDTQYF.

The chain has TRBV11-2 and TRBJ1-2, with D uncertain. CDR1 and CDR2 from the germline V gene are SGHAT and FQNNGV. The CDR3 loop spans 12 amino acids. V was shortened by 4 bases and J by 6 bases, with 9 bases between the two germline ends. The CDR3 DNA reads as TGTGCCAGCAGCTCGGGAAAGAATGGCTACACCTTC. Residues: CASSSGKNGYTF.

The chain employs TRBV27 and TRBJ2-7; D is unresolved. Germline V CDR1 and CDR2: MNHEY, SMNVEV (reference sequence). Trimming took 6 bases from V and 0 from J, leaving 15 bases between them. The CDR3 contains 15 residues. In DNA form, the CDR3 reads TGTGCCAGCAGATTCAAACCCGAAAGCTCCTACGAGCAGTACTTC. It is translated as CASRFKPESSYEQYF.

In the case of this clone: The same CDR3 is also encoded by other DNA sequences in this sample. CDR3 in DNA: TGTGCCAGCAGCGTAACTAGCGGCTACGAGCAGTACTTC. Protein sequence: CASSVTSGYEQYF. The chain joins TRBV9 to TRBJ2-7; 8 bases match TRBD2. Germline V gene data show CDR1 as SGDLS and CDR2 as YYNGEE. This CDR3 contains 13 residues. Losses at the gene ends were 1 base for V and 3 bases for J; bases not matched to a gene: 0.

The V call is TRBV7-8, the J call TRBJ2-7; tentatively, D is TRBD1 or TRBD2 (6 bases each). The CDR3 is made up of 14 amino acids. CDR1 and CDR2 (germline): SGHVS, FQNEAQ. V dropped 5 bases and J dropped 3 bases, with 14 bases sitting between them. The CDR3, as DNA: TGTGCCAGCAGCCCGCACGGGGGCTTCTACGAGCAGTACTTC. This gives the protein CASSPHGGFYEQYF.

The V call is TRBV21-1, the J call TRBJ2-7; the table's D call of TRBD1 was not tested on the DNA. TRBV21-1 is labeled a pseudogene. The CDR3 runs to 15 residues. The CDR3 DNA reads TGTGCCAGCAGCAGTAGGGACAGGTGGGACTACGAGCAGTACTTC. Encoded protein: CASSSRDRWDYEQYF.

The rearrangement joins TRBV19 to TRBJ1-5; maybe TRBD1 (6 bases). The CDR3 is 16 amino acids. V was trimmed by 7 bases and J by 2 bases, leaving 18 bases between them. Germline V CDR1 and CDR2: LNHDA, SQIVND (reference sequence). The CDR3 region has the DNA TGTGCCAGTACCTATAGGACGGAGGGGGGCAATCAGCCCCAGCATTTT. It codes for CASTYRTEGGNQPQHF.

The chain links TRBV28 to TRBJ2-1; D is undetermined. Germline V gene data show CDR1 as MDHEN and CDR2 as SYDVKM. The V end was cut by 6 bases, the J end by 4 bases, with 16 bases between. This CDR3 contains 15 residues. The CDR3 spells CASRGALTRYNEQFF. As DNA, the CDR3 is TGTGCCAGCAGAGGTGCGCTAACCAGGTACAATGAGCAGTTCTTC.

The chain has TRBV28 and TRBJ2-3; a possible D gene is TRBD1 (5 bases). V lost 3 bases to trimming and J lost 0 bases, with 16 bases between them. Germline V gene lookup returns CDR1 MDHEN and CDR2 SYDVKM. There are 17 residues in the CDR3. The CDR3 bases are TGTGCCAGCAGTTTTTCGTGGGGCAGCCCAAGCACAGATACGCAGTATTTT. Protein sequence: CASSFSWGSPSTDTQYF.

This rearrangement joins TRBV6-1 to TRBJ2-5, with 9 bases lining up with TRBD2. V gave up 4 bases and J gave up 5 bases; unmatched junction bases: 8. This CDR3 is 15 amino acids long. Looked up from germline, CDR1 is MNHNS and CDR2 is SASEGT. The CDR3 region is CASSGAGLAEETQYF. The CDR3 region has the DNA TGTGCCAGCAGTGGGGCGGGACTAGCTGAGGAGACCCAGTACTTC.

The J gene is TRBJ2-1, the V gene TRBV5-1; TRBD2 aligns across 7 bases. Germline V gene sequence: CDR1 SGHRS, CDR2 YFSETQ. Trimming at V came to 0 bases and at J to 5 bases, leaving 8 bases not matched to a gene. This CDR3 is built from 16 residues. The CDR3 sequence: CASSLGGGSSNNEQFF. DNA of the CDR3: TGCGCCAGCAGCTTGGGTGGCGGGAGTTCCAACAATGAGCAGTTCTTC.

J is TRBJ2-1 and V is TRBV27; a weak D match, TRBD2 (6 bases). The length of the CDR3 is 17 residues. V dropped 5 bases and J dropped 0 bases, with 17 bases sitting between them. CDR1 MNHEY and CDR2 SMNVEV come from the germline V gene (reference sequence). The CDR3 spells CASSPSPDYLSYNEQFF. The CDR3 coding sequence is TGTGCCAGCAGTCCCTCTCCGGACTATCTCTCCTACAATGAGCAGTTCTTC.

The chain recombines TRBV19 with TRBJ2-2; 8 bases fit TRBD2. Germline CDR1 and CDR2: LNHDA and SQIVND (reference sequence). This CDR3 comprises 16 residues. V shed 3 bases and J 1 base; nucleotides not matched to a gene: 4. CDR3 loop: CASSIFAGGNTGELFF. CDR3 nucleotides: TGTGCCAGTAGTATCTTCGCGGGAGGGAACACCGGGGAGCTGTTTTTT.

This clone has just a few counts. This chain links TRBV11-3 with TRBJ1-1, with TRBD1 matching over 7 bases. V dropped 1 base and J dropped 4; count of bases not matched to a gene: 9. The CDR3 totals 16 residues. Per the germline V gene, CDR1 is SGHNT and CDR2 is YENEEA. The CDR3 nucleotides are TGTGCCAGCAGCTTAGGTCTCCGACAGGGTGGCACTGAAGCTTTCTTT. Its protein is CASSLGLRQGGTEAFF.

The genes are TRBV11-3 and TRBJ2-5; D remains unclear. The CDR3 runs to 15 residues. CDR1 and CDR2 (germline): SGHNT, YENEEA. V was pared by 3 bases and J by 5 bases, with 16 bases between. The CDR3 sequence: CASSFRSGPEETQYF. The CDR3, as DNA: TGTGCCAGCAGCTTCCGTTCGGGCCCGGAGGAGACCCAGTACTTC.

This chain uses TRBV7-2 with TRBJ2-1, with D tentatively TRBD2 (6 bases). The CDR3 is 16 residues long. Trimming removed 0 bases from V and 4 bases from J, with 13 bases in between. Germline lookup yields CDR1 SGHTA and CDR2 FQGNSA. CDR3 sequence (DNA): TGTGCCAGCAGCTTAGCGTTACGGGGAGGATACAATGAGCAGTTCTTC. Amino acid sequence: CASSLALRGGYNEQFF.